Described below is a single TCR beta chain sequence and its context. This sample is drawn from a study of PD-L1 blockade in urothelial cancer. Study-level information: Patients' prior chemotherapy regimens numbered 0 to 3. Blood analysis occurred 3 weeks (second dose) and 6 weeks after treatment start. Per blood sample, T cells had a median of around 140,000.

Time point specified: pretreatment peripheral blood. Patients had urothelial carcinoma that was locally advanced or metastatic. The length of the CDR3 is 14 residues. From germline, CDR1 is MGHDK and CDR2 SYGVNS. Trimming shortened V by 3 bases and J by 2 bases, and 10 bases separated the two germline ends. TCRdb's table, derived via immunoSEQ multiplex PCR, lists solely in-frame clones and lacks some. This table has about 52,000 clones, over 65% appearing once. The genes are TRBV25-1 and TRBJ1-2; the D gene is possibly TRBD1 (6 bases). The sample consisted of PBMCs, taken around atezolizumab (anti-PD-L1) treatment. This sequence was found in a man aged 45-65 years with urothelial cancer. The CDR3: CASSDPGTNYGYTF. The CDR3 DNA reads as TGTGCCAGCAGTGACCCCGGGACAAACTATGGCTACACCTTC.